The following is a T cell receptor (beta chain) sequence with its context. These data come from a study of blood T cell repertoires in COVID-19. Study as a whole: The samples span acute and convalescent COVID-19 from the United States, Italy and Spain.

V was pared by 1 base and J by 0 bases, with 15 bases between. This CDR3 region has 18 residues. CDR1 is SGHTA, CDR2 FQGNSA, per germline. Only in-frame clones appear in the TCRdb table, and some are missing; sequencing was by immunoSEQ multiplex PCR. The sample records about 170,000 clones, roughly four fifths being singletons. The rearrangement uses TRBV7-2 and TRBJ1-4; D may be TRBD1 (6 bases). The specimen was peripheral blood. The source of this sequence is a woman of 80 years or more with acute or convalescent COVID-19. CDR3 in DNA: TGTGCCAGCAGCTTAGACGGGGACACCTATGCAACTAATGAAAAACTGTTTTTT. It translates to CASSLDGDTYATNEKLFF.